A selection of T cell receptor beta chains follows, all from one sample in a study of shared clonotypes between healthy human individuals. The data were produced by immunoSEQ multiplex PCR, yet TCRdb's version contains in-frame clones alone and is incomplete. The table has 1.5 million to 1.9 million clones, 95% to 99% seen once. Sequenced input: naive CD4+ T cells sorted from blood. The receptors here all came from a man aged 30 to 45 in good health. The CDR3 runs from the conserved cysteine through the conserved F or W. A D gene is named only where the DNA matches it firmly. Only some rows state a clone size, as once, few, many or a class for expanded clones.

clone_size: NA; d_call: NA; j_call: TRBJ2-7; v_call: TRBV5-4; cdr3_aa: CASSWGGGAGNTYEQYF; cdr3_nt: TGTGCCAGCAGCTGGGGGGGCGGAGCGGGAAACACCTACGAGCAGTACTTC
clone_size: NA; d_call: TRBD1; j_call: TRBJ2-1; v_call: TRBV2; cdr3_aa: CASSELGQASSYNEQFF; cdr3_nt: TGTGCCAGCAGTGAATTGGGACAGGCTTCCTCCTACAATGAGCAGTTCTTC
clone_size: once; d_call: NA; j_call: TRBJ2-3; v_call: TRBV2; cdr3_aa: CASSGRVTQYF; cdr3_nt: TGTGCCAGCAGTGGGAGGGTTACGCAGTATTTT
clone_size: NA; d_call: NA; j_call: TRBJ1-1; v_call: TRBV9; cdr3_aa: CASSVGVGSTEAFF; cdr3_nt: TGTGCCAGCAGCGTAGGGGTAGGGAGCACTGAAGCTTTCTTT
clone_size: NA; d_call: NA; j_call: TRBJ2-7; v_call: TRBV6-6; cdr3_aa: CASSQDSGEQYF; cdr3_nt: TGTGCCAGCAGCCAGGACTCCGGAGAGCAGTACTTC
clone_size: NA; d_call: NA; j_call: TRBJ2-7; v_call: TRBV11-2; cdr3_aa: CASSLLGARPGEQYF; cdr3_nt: TGTGCCAGCAGCTTACTGGGGGCTCGACCGGGCGAGCAGTACTTC
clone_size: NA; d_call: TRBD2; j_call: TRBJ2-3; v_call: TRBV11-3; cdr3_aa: CASSLDEGGRSTDTQYF; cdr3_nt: TGTGCCAGCAGCTTAGATGAAGGCGGGAGAAGCACAGATACGCAGTATTTT
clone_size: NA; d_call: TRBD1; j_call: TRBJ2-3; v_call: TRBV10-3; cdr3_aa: CAISGNRGGTDTQYF; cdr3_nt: TGTGCCATCAGTGGGAACAGGGGGGGCACAGATACGCAGTATTTT
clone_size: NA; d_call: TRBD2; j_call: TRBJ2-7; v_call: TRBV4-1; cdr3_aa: CASSQLPGLAGVGSYEQYF; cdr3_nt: TGCGCCAGCAGCCAATTACCGGGACTAGCGGGAGTAGGCTCCTACGAGCAGTACTTC
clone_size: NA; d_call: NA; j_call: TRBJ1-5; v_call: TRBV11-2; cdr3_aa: CASSLAGAGNQPQHF; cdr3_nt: TGTGCCAGCAGCTTAGCTGGGGCGGGTAATCAGCCCCAGCATTTT
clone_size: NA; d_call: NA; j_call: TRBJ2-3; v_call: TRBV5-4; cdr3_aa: CASSLGGGTDTQYF; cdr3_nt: TGTGCCAGCAGCTTGGGGGGAGGCACAGATACGCAGTATTTT
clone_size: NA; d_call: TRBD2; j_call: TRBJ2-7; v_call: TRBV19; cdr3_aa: CASSLRGLAGSSYEQYF; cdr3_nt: TGTGCCAGTAGTCTCCGGGGACTAGCGGGAAGCTCCTACGAGCAGTACTTC
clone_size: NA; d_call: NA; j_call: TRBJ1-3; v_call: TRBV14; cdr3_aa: CASSRDLPNSGNTIYF; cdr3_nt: TGTGCCAGCAGCCGGGACTTACCAAACTCTGGAAACACCATATATTTT
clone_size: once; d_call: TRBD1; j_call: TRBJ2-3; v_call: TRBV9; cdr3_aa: CASSGSGTGLTDTQYF; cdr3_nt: TGTGCCAGCAGCGGGTCCGGGACAGGGCTCACAGATACGCAGTATTTT
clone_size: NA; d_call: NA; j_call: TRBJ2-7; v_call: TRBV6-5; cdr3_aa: CASSSGGLPSYEQYF; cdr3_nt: TGTGCCAGCAGCTCCGGGGGGCTTCCTTCCTACGAGCAGTACTTC
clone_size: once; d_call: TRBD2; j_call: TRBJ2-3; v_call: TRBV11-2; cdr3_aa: CASSLEGTSGRVTDTQYF; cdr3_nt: TGTGCCAGCAGCTTAGAAGGGACTAGCGGGAGGGTAACAGATACGCAGTATTTT
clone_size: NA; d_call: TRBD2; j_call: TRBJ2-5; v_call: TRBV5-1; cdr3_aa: CASSLDGTSGSMQYF; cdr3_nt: TGCGCCAGCAGCTTGGATGGGACTAGCGGGTCGATGCAGTACTTC
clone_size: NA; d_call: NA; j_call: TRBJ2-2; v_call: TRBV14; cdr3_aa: CASSQHPNTGELFF; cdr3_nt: TGTGCCAGCAGCCAGCACCCGAACACCGGGGAGCTGTTTTTT
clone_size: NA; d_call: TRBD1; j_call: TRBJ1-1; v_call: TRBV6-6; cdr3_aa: CASSYGDRNTEAFF; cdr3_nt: TGTGCCAGCAGTTACGGGGACAGGAACACTGAAGCTTTCTTT
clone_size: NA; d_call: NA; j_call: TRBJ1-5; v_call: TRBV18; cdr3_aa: CASSPFPAFSNQPQHF; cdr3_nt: TGTGCCAGCTCACCATTTCCAGCGTTTAGCAATCAGCCCCAGCATTTT
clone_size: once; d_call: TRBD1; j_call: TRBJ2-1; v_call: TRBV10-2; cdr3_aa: CASRTHAGQGGREEQFF; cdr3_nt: TGCGCCAGCAGAACCCACGCCGGACAGGGGGGGCGGGAGGAGCAGTTCTTC
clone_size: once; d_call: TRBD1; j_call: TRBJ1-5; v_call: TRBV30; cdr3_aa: CAWQSGTGDQPQHF; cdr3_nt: TGTGCCTGGCAATCCGGGACAGGGGATCAGCCCCAGCATTTT
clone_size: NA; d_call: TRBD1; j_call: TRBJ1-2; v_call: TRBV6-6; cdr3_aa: CASRVGQGTYGYTF; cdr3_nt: TGTGCCAGCAGAGTAGGACAGGGAACCTATGGCTACACCTTC
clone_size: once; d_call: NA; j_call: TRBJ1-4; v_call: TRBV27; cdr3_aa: CASSLVQGGKLFF; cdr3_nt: TGTGCCAGCAGTTTAGTACAGGGAGGAAAACTGTTTTTT
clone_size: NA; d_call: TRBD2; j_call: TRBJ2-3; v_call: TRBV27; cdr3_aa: CASNRLAGSSTDTQYF; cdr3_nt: TGTGCCAGCAACCGACTAGCGGGGTCTAGCACAGATACGCAGTATTTT
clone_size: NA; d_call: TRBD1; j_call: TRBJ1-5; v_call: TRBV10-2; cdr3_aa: CASSEGSGQVNQPQHF; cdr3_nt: TGCGCCAGCAGTGAGGGGTCGGGACAGGTAAATCAGCCCCAGCATTTT
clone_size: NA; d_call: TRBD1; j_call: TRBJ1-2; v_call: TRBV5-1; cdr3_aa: CASSLEGDRYGYTF; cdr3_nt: TGCGCCAGCAGCTTGGAAGGGGACAGATATGGCTACACCTTC
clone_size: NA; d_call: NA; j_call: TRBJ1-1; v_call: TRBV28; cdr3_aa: CASSFDLATGTANTEAFF; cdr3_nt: TGTGCCAGCAGTTTTGATCTCGCGACCGGGACCGCGAACACTGAAGCTTTCTTT
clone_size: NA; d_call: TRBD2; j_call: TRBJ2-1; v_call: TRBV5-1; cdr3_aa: CASSLLAGGDRDEQFF; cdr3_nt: TGCGCCAGCAGCTTGCTAGCGGGAGGGGATAGGGATGAGCAGTTCTTC
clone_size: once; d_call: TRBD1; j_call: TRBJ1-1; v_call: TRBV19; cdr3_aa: CASSIVGTGRMNTEAFF; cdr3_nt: TGTGCCAGTAGTATAGTCGGGACAGGGAGGATGAACACTGAAGCTTTCTTT
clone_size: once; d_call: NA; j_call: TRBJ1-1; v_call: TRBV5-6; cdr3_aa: CASSLGGAKAFF; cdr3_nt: TGTGCCAGCAGCTTGGGTGGTGCGAAGGCTTTCTTT
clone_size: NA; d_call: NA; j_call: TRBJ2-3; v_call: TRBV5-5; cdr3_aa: CASSGSTDTQYF; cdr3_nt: TGTGCCAGCAGCGGTAGCACAGATACGCAGTATTTT
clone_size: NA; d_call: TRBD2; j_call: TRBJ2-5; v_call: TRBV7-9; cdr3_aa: CASSLMTQLAGGETQYF; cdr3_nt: TGTGCCAGCAGCTTAATGACACAACTAGCGGGAGGAGAGACCCAGTACTTC
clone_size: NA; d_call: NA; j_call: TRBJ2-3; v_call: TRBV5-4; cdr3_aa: CASNLRQGSGADTQYF; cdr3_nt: TGTGCCAGCAACTTACGACAGGGTTCGGGAGCAGATACGCAGTATTTT
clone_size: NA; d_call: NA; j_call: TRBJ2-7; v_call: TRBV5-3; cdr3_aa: CARSLRRYEQYF; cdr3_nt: TGTGCCAGAAGCTTGAGAAGGTACGAGCAGTACTTC
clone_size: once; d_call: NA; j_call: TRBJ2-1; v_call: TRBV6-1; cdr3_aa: CASSESRYNEQFF; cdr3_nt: TGTGCCAGCAGTGAGTCCCGCTACAATGAGCAGTTCTTC
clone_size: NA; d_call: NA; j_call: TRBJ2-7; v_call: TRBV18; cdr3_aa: CASSPLADEYEQYF; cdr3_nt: TGTGCCAGCTCACCACTAGCGGATGAGTACGAGCAGTACTTC
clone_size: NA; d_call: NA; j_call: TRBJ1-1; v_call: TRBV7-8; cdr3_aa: CASSPPSLVMNTEAFF; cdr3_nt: TGTGCCAGCAGCCCCCCATCGTTGGTCATGAACACTGAAGCTTTCTTT
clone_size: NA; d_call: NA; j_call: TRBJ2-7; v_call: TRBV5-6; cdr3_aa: CASSLRGPYEQYF; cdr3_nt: TGTGCCAGCAGCTTGCGGGGACCCTACGAGCAGTACTTC
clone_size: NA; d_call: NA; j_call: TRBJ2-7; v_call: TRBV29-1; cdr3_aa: CSATGSYEQYF; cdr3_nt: TGCAGCGCAACAGGATCCTACGAGCAGTACTTC
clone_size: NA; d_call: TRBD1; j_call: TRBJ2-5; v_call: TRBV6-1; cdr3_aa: CASSYDRGKGTQYF; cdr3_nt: TGTGCCAGCAGTTATGACAGGGGGAAGGGGACCCAGTACTTC
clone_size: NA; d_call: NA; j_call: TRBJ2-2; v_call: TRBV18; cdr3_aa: CASSPPGQANTGELFF; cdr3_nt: TGTGCCAGCTCACCACCTGGGCAGGCAAACACCGGGGAGCTGTTTTTT
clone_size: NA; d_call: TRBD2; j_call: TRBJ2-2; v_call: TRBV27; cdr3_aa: CAARGLAGNTGELFF; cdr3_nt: TGTGCCGCCCGCGGGCTAGCGGGTAACACCGGGGAGCTGTTTTTT
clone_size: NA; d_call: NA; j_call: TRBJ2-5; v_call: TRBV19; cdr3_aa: CASSIRGPQETQYF; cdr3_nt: TGTGCCAGTAGTATAAGGGGACCTCAAGAGACCCAGTACTTC
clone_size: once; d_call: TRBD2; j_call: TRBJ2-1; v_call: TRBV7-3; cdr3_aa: CASSLTGTSGINQKLDEQFF; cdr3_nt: TGTGCCAGCAGCTTAACGGGGACTAGCGGGATTAACCAAAAATTGGATGAGCAGTTCTTC